These 19 T cell receptor beta chains share one sample of origin, sequenced in a study of shared clonotypes between healthy human individuals. TCRdb's table, derived via immunoSEQ multiplex PCR, lists solely in-frame clones and lacks some. This sample has about 2 million clones; roughly 95% occur once, and the top ten carry approximately 0.13%. Material: naive CD4+ T cells sorted from blood. Subset meaning: CD45RA+ positively selected. The receptors here all came from a man between 18 and 35 years old in good health.

This clone was counted a single time. The V gene is TRBV7-2, the J gene TRBJ2-5; 15 bases are shared with TRBD2. CDR1 SGHTA and CDR2 FQGNSA come from the germline V gene. The CDR3 sequence is 19 residues long. J was trimmed by 1 base and V by 1 base; bases with no gene match: 7. Written as DNA, the CDR3 is TGTGCCAGCAGCTTAGGCCTGGGACTAGCGGGAGGCCCCCAAGAGACCCAGTACTTC. Translation: CASSLGLGLAGGPQETQYF. Full variable domain (remainder filled in from reference TRBV7-2 and TRBJ2-5): GAGVSQSPSNKVTEKGKDVELRCDPISGHTALYWYRQSLGQGLEFLIYFQGNSAPDKSGLPSDRFSAERTGGSVSTLTIQRTQQEDSAVYLCASSLGLGLAGGPQETQYFGPGTRLLVL.

This rearrangement joins TRBV5-1 to TRBJ1-1, with D perhaps TRBD1 (5 bases). V lost 0 bases and J lost 1, with 13 bases in between. CDR1 is SGHRS, CDR2 YFSETQ, per germline. The CDR3 runs 16 residues. CDR3 bases: TGCGCCAGCAGCTTGGTGGGACTGGGATCGAACACTGAAGCTTTCTTT. Its protein product is CASSLVGLGSNTEAFF.

Regarding this clone: In the same sample, other DNA sequences code for this CDR3. The chain recombines TRBV30 with TRBJ2-7, with a tentative D call TRBD2 (5 bases). The CDR3 extends over 13 amino acids. Trimming shortened V by 1 base and J by 4 bases, and 11 bases separated the two germline ends. In germline, CDR1 is GTSNPN, CDR2 SVGIG (reference sequence). The CDR3 sequence: CAWSGLAPYEQYF. The CDR3 nucleotides read TGTGCCTGGAGTGGGCTAGCCCCGTACGAGCAGTACTTC. Full variable domain (remainder filled in from reference TRBV30 and TRBJ2-7): SQTIHQWPATLVQPVGSPLSLECTVEGTSNPNLYWYRQAAGRGLQLLFYSVGIGQISSEVPQNLSASRPQDRQFILSSKKLLLSDSGFYLCAWSGLAPYEQYFGPGTRLTVT.

V usage is TRBV6-1 and J usage is TRBJ1-1; D ambiguous. This CDR3 is 14 amino acids long. V lost 7 bases to trimming and J lost 4 bases, with 16 bases between them. The germline V gene encodes CDR1 MNHNS and CDR2 SASEGT. The CDR3 protein is CASNLRVSGTEAFF. DNA of the CDR3: TGTGCCAGCAATTTGAGAGTTTCGGGCACTGAAGCTTTCTTT.

Points on this clone: Other DNA sequences within the sample encode an identical CDR3. The chain has TRBV6-5 and TRBJ1-2, with D possibly TRBD1 on 5 matching bases. Looked up from germline, CDR1 is MNHEY and CDR2 is SVGAGI. The germline V and J ends were trimmed by 5 bases and 2 bases, with 12 bases remaining between them. The CDR3 length is 14 residues. The CDR3 sequence is CASSLDRGNYGYTF. The CDR3 nucleotides read TGTGCCAGCAGTCTTGACCGGGGGAACTATGGCTACACCTTC.

For this clone: The same CDR3 is also encoded by other DNA sequences in this sample. CDR3 residues: CASRGQGNTGELFF. The DNA for the CDR3 is TGCGCCAGCAGAGGACAGGGGAACACCGGGGAGCTGTTTTTT. The chain combines TRBV5-1 with TRBJ2-2; 8 positions agree with TRBD1. Looked up from germline, CDR1 is SGHRS and CDR2 is YFSETQ. Trimming at V came to 5 bases and at J to 1 base, leaving 1 base not matched to a gene. The CDR3 length is 14 residues.

This clone is a singleton in its sample. This chain connects TRBV18 to TRBJ2-5; tentatively, D is TRBD2 (5 bases). The V end was cut by 2 bases, the J end by 5 bases, with 9 bases between. Germline assignment: CDR1 KGHSH and CDR2 LQKENI. The CDR3 covers 13 residues. The CDR3 coding sequence is TGTGCCAGCTCACCAGGGGAGATGGAGACCCAGTACTTC. It specifies CASSPGEMETQYF. The variable domain in full, with the rest retrieved from reference TRBV18 and TRBJ2-5, is NAGVMQNPRHLVRRRGQEARLRCSPMKGHSHVYWYRQLPEEGLKFMVYLQKENIIDESGMPKERFSAEFPKEGPSILRIQQVVRGDSAAYFCASSPGEMETQYFGPGTRLLVL.

The count of this clone is one. The V call is TRBV2, the J call TRBJ1-5; D gene uncertain. CDR1 and CDR2 from the germline V gene are SNHLY and FYNNEI. Trimming pared 2 bases from V and 4 bases from J, leaving 9 bases between. The length of the CDR3 is 14 residues. CDR3 bases: TGTGCCAGCAGTGAACGGGCAGTTAATCAGCCCCAGCATTTT. It codes for CASSERAVNQPQHF.

The genes are TRBV5-1 and TRBJ1-1, with no clear D. CDR3 length: 15 amino acids. The germline V gene has CDR1 SGHRS and CDR2 YFSETQ. V dropped 7 bases and J dropped 0 bases, with 16 bases sitting between them. The CDR3 nucleotides are TGCGCCAGCCGCCCGACTAAGGCTATGAACACTGAAGCTTTCTTT. Its translation is CASRPTKAMNTEAFF.

The genes are TRBV6-5 and TRBJ1-3; the D is unclear. V was clipped by 6 bases and J by 7 bases, with 16 bases between them. The CDR3 runs 14 residues. Germline CDR1 and CDR2: MNHEY and SVGAGI. CDR3 in DNA: TGTGCCAGCAGGCCCCGCCATAGCTGGAACACCATATATTTT. Amino acid sequence: CASRPRHSWNTIYF.

V and J are TRBV28 and TRBJ1-1; D is perhaps TRBD1 (5 bases). Between the trimmed V and J ends, which lost 4 bases and 1 base, there was a span of 16 bases. The CDR3 contains 16 residues. Germline CDR1 is MDHEN and CDR2 is SYDVKM. The CDR3 DNA reads TGTGCCAGCAGTTCCCCGTGGAGGGGCGAGAACACTGAAGCTTTCTTT. It yields the protein CASSSPWRGENTEAFF.

Here the CDR3 reads CASSMTLSATNYGYTF. CDR3 DNA sequence: TGTGCCAGTAGTATGACCCTCAGTGCCACTAACTATGGCTACACCTTC. The V call is TRBV19, the J call TRBJ1-2; no reliable D call. The CDR3 is 16 amino acids. Germline V lookup: CDR1 LNHDA, CDR2 SQIVND (reference sequence). Trimming stripped 3 bases from V and 0 bases from J, with 14 bases between.

The chain uses TRBV7-9 and TRBJ1-5; 7 bases line up with TRBD1. Looked up from germline, CDR1 is SEHNR and CDR2 is FQNEAQ (reference sequence). The CDR3 sequence is 16 residues long. Trimming at V came to 4 bases and at J to 0 bases, leaving 6 bases not matched to a gene. The CDR3 loop is CASSSEGQLSNQPQHF. The CDR3 DNA is TGTGCCAGCAGCTCCGAGGGACAGCTTAGCAATCAGCCCCAGCATTTT.

V gene TRBV28 combines with J gene TRBJ2-5, with D tentatively TRBD1 (6 bases). The end of the DNA aligns better with TRBJ2-7, so the J call may be wrong. Germline CDR1 and CDR2: MDHEN and SYDVKM. The CDR3 is 14 amino acids. CDR3 region: CASRDWTALYEQYF. In DNA, the CDR3 is TGTGCCAGCAGGGACTGGACAGCTCTCTACGAGCAGTACTTC.

The chain links TRBV2 to TRBJ2-3; 9 positions match TRBD1. The CDR3 spans 14 residues. The J segment lost 6 bases and the V segment lost 10 bases, leaving 11 bases of the junction unmatched. CDR1 and CDR2 from the germline V gene are SNHLY and FYNNEI. The CDR3 DNA reads as TGTGCCACCAACCGGGACAGGGTCATCGATACGCAGTATTTT. Translating it yields CATNRDRVIDTQYF.

The chain uses TRBV9 and TRBJ2-1; 13 nucleotides agree with TRBD2. Germline values: CDR1 SGDLS, CDR2 YYNGEE. Losses at the gene ends were 5 bases for V and 7 bases for J; bases not matched to a gene: 6. The CDR3 totals 15 residues. This CDR3 reads CASSWTSGSQNEQFF. As DNA, the CDR3 is TGTGCCAGCAGTTGGACTAGCGGGAGCCAGAATGAGCAGTTCTTC.

The chain recombines TRBV28 with TRBJ1-2; a possible D gene is TRBD1 (6 bases). This CDR3 has 13 amino acids. The germline V gene has CDR1 MDHEN and CDR2 SYDVKM. V was trimmed by 4 bases and J by 5 bases, leaving 11 bases between them. Here the CDR3 DNA reads TGTGCCAGCAGTTCACAGGGTTTGTATGGCTACACCTTC. This encodes CASSSQGLYGYTF.

This chain joins TRBV25-1 and TRBJ1-1; perhaps TRBD1 as D (5 bases). Germline V CDR1 and CDR2: MGHDK, SYGVNS. The V gene lost 8 bases and the J gene lost 11 bases, with 18 bases spanning the gap. The CDR3 totals 12 residues. CDR3 in DNA: TGTGCCAGCCTAGATCCCCCAGGGTCGGCTTTCTTT. It yields the protein CASLDPPGSAFF.

The chain couples TRBV2 to TRBJ1-6; D gene unclear. V was clipped by 6 bases and J by 0 bases, with 15 bases between them. The germline V gene encodes CDR1 SNHLY and CDR2 FYNNEI. The CDR3 is 17 residues long. The CDR3 bases are TGTGCCAGCAGCGAGACCGGACGCCACTCCTATAATTCACCCCTCCACTTT. It codes for CASSETGRHSYNSPLHF.